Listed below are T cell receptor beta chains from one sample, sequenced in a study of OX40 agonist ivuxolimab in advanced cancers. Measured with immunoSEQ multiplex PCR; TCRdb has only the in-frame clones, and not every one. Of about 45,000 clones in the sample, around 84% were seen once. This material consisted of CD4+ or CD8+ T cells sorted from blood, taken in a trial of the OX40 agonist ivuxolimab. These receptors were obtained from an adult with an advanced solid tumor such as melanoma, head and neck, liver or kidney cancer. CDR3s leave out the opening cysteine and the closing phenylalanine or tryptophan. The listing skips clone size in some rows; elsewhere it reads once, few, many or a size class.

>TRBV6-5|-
ASSLGLAGDYEQY
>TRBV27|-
ASSLLAGYGPDTQY
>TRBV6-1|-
ASSEWLAPEETQY
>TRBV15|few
ATSSASGPYEQY
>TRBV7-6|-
ASSLPGLSQETQY
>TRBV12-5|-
ASGQGQGHEKLF
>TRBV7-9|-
ASSLGGASLYNEQF
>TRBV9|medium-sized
ASSVGLTGELF
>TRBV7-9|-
ASSLPSDPSSGANVLT
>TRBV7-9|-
ASSIRTGLNEQF
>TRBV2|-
ASSRKAHSGNTIY
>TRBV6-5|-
ASSTLGGAEGYT
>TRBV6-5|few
ATKNGPYEQY
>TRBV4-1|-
ASSQDPPAASTDTQY
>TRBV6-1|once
ASTGNRDSNEKLF
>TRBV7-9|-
ASSFLHEKLF
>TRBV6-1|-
ASPGTGSADTQY
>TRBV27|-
ASSLSNGASYNEQF
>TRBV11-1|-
ASSLAWTASSYNEQF
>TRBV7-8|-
ASSLRTRNAAF
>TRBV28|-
ALARGSQYNQPQH
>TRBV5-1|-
ASSPEGTVTDTQY
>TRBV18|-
ASSPAGKNTGELF
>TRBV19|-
ASSISAWATEAF
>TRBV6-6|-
ASAGGYEQY
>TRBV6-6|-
ASSYGWEQF
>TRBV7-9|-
ASSRTGTRQPQH
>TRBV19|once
ASLSRDWNTIY
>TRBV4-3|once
ASSQDKNRDYGYT
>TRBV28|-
ATLGGVRFKETQY
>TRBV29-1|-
SARFAGEEPYEQY
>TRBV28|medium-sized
ASSRGDRGHEQY
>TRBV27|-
ASKGPFQETQY
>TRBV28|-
ASSPGVVMNTEAF
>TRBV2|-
ASSEMAGSTEAF
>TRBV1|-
TSSPRGGKTGNTIY
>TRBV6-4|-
ASSENGVSYT
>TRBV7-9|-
ASSSDSSRTGELF
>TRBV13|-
ASSPGTGLQETQY
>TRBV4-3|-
ASSQDPSSHYGYT
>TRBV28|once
ASSLVSETDYGYT
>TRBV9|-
ASSKWSGGYTDTQY
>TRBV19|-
ASTPQGLGTGELF
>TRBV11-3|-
ASSSYRGGEDEQF
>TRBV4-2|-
ASSQDVAGGSTDTQY
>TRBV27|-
ASTGSASRHLH
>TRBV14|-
ASSDFYNEQF
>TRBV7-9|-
ASSDPRTGDNYGYT
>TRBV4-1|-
ASSQGRNLAEAF
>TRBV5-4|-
ASSLDRGTDTQY
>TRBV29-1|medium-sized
SVEWAGGAF
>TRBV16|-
ASSRQNTEAF
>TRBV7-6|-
ASSLVRGQPQH
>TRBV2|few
ASQGSGNTIY
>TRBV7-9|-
ASSLFLASPLEQY
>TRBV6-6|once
ASSLSGDEQF
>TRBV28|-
ASSSIRETQY
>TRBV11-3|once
ASSSPGGTDTQY
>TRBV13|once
ASSLGTNEQF